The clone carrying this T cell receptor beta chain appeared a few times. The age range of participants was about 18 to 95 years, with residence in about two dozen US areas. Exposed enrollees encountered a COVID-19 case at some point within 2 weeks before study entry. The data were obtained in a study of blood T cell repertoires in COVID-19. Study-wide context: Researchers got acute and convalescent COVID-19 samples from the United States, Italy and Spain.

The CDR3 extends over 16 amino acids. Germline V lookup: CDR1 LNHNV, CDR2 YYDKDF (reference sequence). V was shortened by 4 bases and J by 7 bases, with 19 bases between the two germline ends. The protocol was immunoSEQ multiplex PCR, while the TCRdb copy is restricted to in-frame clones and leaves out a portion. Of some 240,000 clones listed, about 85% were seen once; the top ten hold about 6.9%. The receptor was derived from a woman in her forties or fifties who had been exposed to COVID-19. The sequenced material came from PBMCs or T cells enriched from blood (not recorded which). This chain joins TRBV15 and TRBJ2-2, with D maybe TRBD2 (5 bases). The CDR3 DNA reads TGTGCCACCAGCACTAATCCGGGATCATCCTTCGGGGAGCTGTTTTTT. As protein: CATSTNPGSSFGELFF.